This T cell receptor (beta chain) was identified during a study of PD-1 blockade in classical Hodgkin lymphoma. Study conclusions and caveats: When set against healthy donors, newly diagnosed patients were reported to show lower baseline TCR diversity. Possibly reflecting disease activity or prior therapy, repertoire differences have causes that remain undefined.

In regard to this clone: Its antigen is not known.

This sample's time point: newly diagnosed, previously untreated cHL patient sample. Comparison PBMCs came from previously untreated, newly diagnosed classical Hodgkin lymphoma patients. Trimming shortened V by 0 bases and J by 5 bases, and 6 bases separated the two germline ends. CDR3 length: 13 amino acids. Germline V gene data show CDR1 as LNHDA and CDR2 as SQIVND (reference sequence). Libraries were prepared by immunoSEQ multiplex PCR; TCRdb keeps only in-frame clonotypes and omits some of them. The repertoire includes 70,000 or so clones, about 94% of them detected once, and roughly 2.6% sits in the top ten.

V usage is TRBV19 and J usage is TRBJ2-3; D ambiguous. The sample taken for sequencing was peripheral blood mononuclear cells (PBMCs). The TCR comes from a human donor with classical Hodgkin lymphoma. In nucleotides, the CDR3 is TGTGCCAGTAGTATAGATGACGGAGATACGCAGTATTTT. It specifies CASSIDDGDTQYF.